This entry describes one T cell receptor (beta chain). The sample originates from a study of blood T cell repertoires in COVID-19. The CDR3 spans 14 residues. Germline loops: CDR1 KGHSH, CDR2 LQKENI. V was clipped by 6 bases and J by 6 bases, with 17 bases between them. The method was immunoSEQ multiplex PCR; TCRdb's version includes in-frame clones alone and lacks a portion of them. The data contain roughly 250,000 clones, around 93% of them singletons. This receptor was identified in a human donor in a cohort exposed to, infected with or recovered from COVID-19 (not recorded which). The donor label of this sample is uncertain. The rearrangement joins TRBV18 to TRBJ1-1, with TRBD1 as a possible D gene (6 bases). The sequenced sample consisted of PBMCs or T cells enriched from blood (not recorded which). The CDR3, as DNA: TGTGCCAGCTCCCGCTCGGACAGCCGTCCTGAAGCTTTCTTT. This translates into CASSRSDSRPEAFF.